This T cell receptor beta chain originates from a study of blood T cell repertoires in COVID-19. Study as a whole: PBMCs, B-cell-depleted T cells, or T cells were the source of the cDNA or gDNA that made up the material.

From germline, CDR1 is WSHSY and CDR2 SAAADI. The CDR3 loop spans 15 amino acids. The V gene end was trimmed by 9 bases and the J gene end by 0 bases; junction bases not matched to a gene: 8. The data were produced by immunoSEQ multiplex PCR, yet TCRdb's version contains in-frame clones alone and is incomplete. The data hold about 270,000 clones, with more than 65% observed a single time. The source material was peripheral blood. The clonotype originates from a woman aged 18-30 years with acute or convalescent COVID-19. This chain links TRBV10-2 with TRBJ2-1, with TRBD2 matching over 7 bases. The CDR3 here is CAREKAGSSYNEQFF. CDR3 nucleotides: TGCGCCAGGGAAAAAGCGGGGAGCTCCTACAATGAGCAGTTCTTC.